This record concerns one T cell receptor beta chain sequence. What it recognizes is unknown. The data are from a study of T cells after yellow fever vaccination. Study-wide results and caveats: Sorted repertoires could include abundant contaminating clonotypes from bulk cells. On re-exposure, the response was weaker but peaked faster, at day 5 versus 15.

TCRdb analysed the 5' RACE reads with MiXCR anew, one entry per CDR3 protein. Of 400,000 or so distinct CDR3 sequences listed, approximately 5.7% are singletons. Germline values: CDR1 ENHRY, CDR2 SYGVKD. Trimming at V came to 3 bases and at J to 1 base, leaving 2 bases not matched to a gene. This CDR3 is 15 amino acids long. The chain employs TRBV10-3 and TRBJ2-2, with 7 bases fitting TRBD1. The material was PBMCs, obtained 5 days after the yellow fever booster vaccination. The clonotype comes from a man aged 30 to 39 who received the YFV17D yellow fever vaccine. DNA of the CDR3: TGTGCCATCAGTGAAAGGACAGGGAACACCGGGGAGCTGTTTTTT. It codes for CAISERTGNTGELFF.